This is a list of T cell receptor beta chains from one sample in a study of beta chain features in type 1 diabetes. The protocol was immunoSEQ multiplex PCR, while the TCRdb copy is restricted to in-frame clones and leaves out a portion. Of roughly 15,000 clones in the sample, roughly four fifths were seen once. Material for sequencing was stem cell memory CD4+ T cells from blood. These receptors were taken from a woman aged 18 to 35 with type 1 diabetes. Both conserved end residues are part of each CDR3. D genes are given only for firm matches. Expanded clones get a size class; other rows say once, few or many, or leave the size out.

J,size,D,length,V,CDR3,DNA
TRBJ2-3,few,TRBD2,18,TRBV4-2,CASSHVMGQAGGTDTQYF,TGTGCCAGCAGCCATGTGATGGGGCAGGCGGGAGGTACAGATACGCAGTATTTT
TRBJ2-7,few,TRBD1,16,TRBV6-6,CASSYFGTGSSYEQYF,TGTGCCAGCAGTTACTTCGGGACAGGCAGCTCCTACGAGCAGTACTTC
TRBJ2-7,-,TRBD2,16,TRBV27,CASSEIGGGVRYEQYF,TGTGCCAGCAGTGAAATCGGGGGGGGCGTCCGGTACGAGCAGTACTTC
TRBJ2-1,few,TRBD2,17,TRBV11-2,CASSLDRGLAGINEQFF,TGTGCCAGCAGCTTAGATAGGGGACTAGCGGGAATTAATGAGCAGTTCTTC
TRBJ2-2,few,-,13,TRBV4-3,CASSPTVPGELFF,TGCGCCAGCAGCCCGACTGTCCCCGGGGAGCTGTTTTTT
TRBJ1-2,-,-,15,TRBV5-1,CASSLGGLANYGYTF,TGCGCCAGCAGCTTGGGAGGCTTAGCTAACTATGGCTACACCTTC
TRBJ2-1,once,TRBD2,15,TRBV19,CASSPTGTSFHEQFF,TGTGCCAGTAGTCCGACCGGGACTAGTTTCCATGAGCAGTTCTTC
TRBJ1-5,-,-,14,TRBV5-1,CASSFDGQMEPQHF,TGCGCCAGCAGCTTCGACGGACAGATGGAGCCCCAGCATTTT
TRBJ1-1,-,-,15,TRBV5-6,CASSYTGGAFTEAFF,TGTGCCAGCAGCTATACAGGCGGGGCTTTCACTGAAGCTTTCTTT
TRBJ2-3,-,-,17,TRBV4-2,CASSQERGGLSTDTQYF,TGTGCCAGCAGCCAAGAACGCGGCGGCCTCTCCACAGATACGCAGTATTTT
TRBJ1-4,-,TRBD1,19,TRBV27,CASSSTLSRGRATNEKLFF,TGTGCCAGCAGTTCCACCCTCTCCAGGGGGCGAGCAACTAATGAAAAACTGTTTTTT
TRBJ1-2,-,TRBD1,14,TRBV5-4,CASSLVGGAYGYTF,TGTGCCAGCAGCTTGGTAGGGGGCGCGTATGGCTACACCTTC
TRBJ2-5,-,-,14,TRBV7-3,CASSFQPRGETQYF,TGTGCCAGCAGCTTTCAGCCCCGGGGAGAGACCCAGTACTTC
TRBJ1-5,-,TRBD1,18,TRBV19,CASSRTLGQALGNQPQHF,TGTGCCAGTAGTAGGACCTTGGGACAGGCCCTTGGCAATCAGCCCCAGCATTTT
TRBJ1-1,-,-,13,TRBV28,CASSLTVNTEAFF,TGTGCCAGCAGTTTAACAGTGAACACTGAAGCTTTCTTT
TRBJ2-1,once,TRBD2,16,TRBV9,CASSVWTSGPYNEQFF,TGTGCCAGCAGCGTGTGGACTAGCGGTCCCTACAATGAGCAGTTCTTC
TRBJ2-3,-,-,14,TRBV11-2,CASSPGHSTDTQYF,TGTGCCAGCAGCCCCGGACATAGCACAGATACGCAGTATTTT
TRBJ1-4,-,-,13,TRBV14,CASRRTGDEKLFF,TGTGCCAGCAGGCGTACGGGGGATGAAAAACTGTTTTTT
TRBJ1-3,-,-,13,TRBV4-3,CASSQEFGNTIYF,TGCGCCAGCAGCCAGGAGTTTGGAAACACCATATATTTT
TRBJ2-2,-,-,12,TRBV7-2,CASSPGTGELFF,TGTGCCAGCAGCCCGGGGACCGGGGAGCTGTTTTTT
TRBJ2-7,-,TRBD1,15,TRBV5-8,CASSLGGTGLYEQYF,TGTGCCAGCAGCTTGGGTGGGACAGGGCTCTACGAGCAGTACTTC
TRBJ1-1,-,-,20,TRBV27,CASSLFGLGAGPSTRTEAFF,TGTGCCAGCAGTTTATTCGGATTGGGGGCCGGACCCTCGACTCGCACTGAAGCTTTCTTT
TRBJ2-1,-,TRBD1,14,TRBV7-2,CASSPDRGYNEQFF,TGTGCCAGCAGCCCGGACAGGGGCTACAATGAGCAGTTCTTC
TRBJ1-1,-,-,12,TRBV6-1,CASSEVGAEAFF,TGTGCCAGCAGTGAAGTAGGGGCCGAAGCTTTCTTT
TRBJ2-3,-,TRBD1,18,TRBV5-1,CASSLRGQGWSSTDTQYF,TGCGCCAGCAGCTTACGAGGACAGGGTTGGTCTAGCACAGATACGCAGTATTTT
TRBJ2-3,-,TRBD2,17,TRBV11-2,CASSLGGTSGRVDTQYF,TGTGCCAGCAGCTTAGGGGGGACTAGCGGGAGAGTTGATACGCAGTATTTT
TRBJ2-5,-,-,16,TRBV11-2,CASSLMRAGGQETQYF,TGTGCCAGCAGCTTAATGCGGGCAGGGGGGCAAGAGACCCAGTACTTC
TRBJ2-1,-,-,13,TRBV10-3,CATEYGGYNEQFF,TGTGCCACAGAGTACGGGGGTTACAATGAGCAGTTCTTC
TRBJ2-3,-,TRBD2,14,TRBV29-1,CRGEAGASTDTQYF,TGCAGGGGAGAAGCGGGAGCTAGCACAGATACGCAGTATTTT
TRBJ2-3,-,-,13,TRBV11-2,CASSSRYTDTQYF,TGTGCCAGCAGCTCCAGGTACACAGATACGCAGTATTTT
TRBJ1-1,few,-,13,TRBV7-2,CASSGRANTEAFF,TGTGCCAGCAGCGGCAGGGCGAACACTGAAGCTTTCTTT
TRBJ2-7,-,TRBD1,11,TRBV20-1,CSATDRAEQYF,TGCAGTGCTACAGACAGGGCCGAGCAGTACTTC
TRBJ2-2,-,-,13,TRBV29-1,CSTSGLNTGELFF,TGCAGCACGTCCGGACTTAACACCGGGGAGCTGTTTTTT
TRBJ1-2,-,-,11,TRBV28,CSTRGNYGYTF,TGTTCTACCCGAGGGAACTATGGCTACACCTTC
TRBJ2-3,-,-,15,TRBV2,CASSGGPTSTDTQYF,TGTGCCAGCAGTGGGGGCCCCACTAGCACAGATACGCAGTATTTT
TRBJ2-2,-,-,14,TRBV10-3,CAISGTRQTGELFF,TGTGCCATCAGTGGGACCCGACAGACCGGGGAGCTGTTTTTT
TRBJ1-4,-,-,16,TRBV4-2,CASSQGYSTTNEKLFF,TGTGCCAGCAGCCAAGGCTACAGTACAACTAATGAAAAACTGTTTTTT
TRBJ2-1,-,TRBD1,15,TRBV6-1,CASAKGQFDRNEQFF,TGTGCCAGTGCTAAGGGACAGTTCGACCGCAATGAGCAGTTCTTC
TRBJ1-1,-,TRBD1,13,TRBV5-1,CASSLMDRVEAFF,TGCGCCAGCAGCTTAATGGACAGGGTGGAAGCTTTCTTT
TRBJ2-1,-,TRBD2,17,TRBV5-1,CASRPPLAGAVYNEQFF,TGCGCCAGCAGACCCCCCCTAGCGGGAGCCGTTTACAATGAGCAGTTCTTC
TRBJ1-1,few,TRBD1,13,TRBV7-2,CASSLGTVTEAFF,TGTGCCAGCAGTCTAGGGACAGTGACAGAAGCTTTCTTT
TRBJ1-1,-,-,12,TRBV6-5,CASNKRGTEAFF,TGTGCCAGCAATAAGCGGGGGACTGAAGCTTTCTTT
TRBJ1-1,-,TRBD1,16,TRBV18,CASSPWTGPMNTEAFF,TGTGCCAGCTCACCTTGGACAGGGCCCATGAACACTGAAGCTTTCTTT
TRBJ2-2,-,TRBD2,17,TRBV9,CASSVDPRTSYTGELFF,TGTGCCAGCAGCGTAGATCCCCGGACTAGCTACACCGGGGAGCTGTTTTTT
TRBJ2-1,-,-,13,TRBV5-1,CASSPGLPNEQFF,TGCGCCAGCAGCCCGGGACTCCCCAATGAGCAGTTCTTC
TRBJ2-1,-,-,14,TRBV7-9,CAGSLSRIYNEQFF,TGTGCCGGCAGCTTGAGTCGTATATACAATGAGCAGTTCTTC
TRBJ1-4,-,TRBD1,15,TRBV19,CASSPSTGGNEKLFF,TGTGCCAGTAGTCCTTCGACAGGGGGGAATGAAAAACTGTTTTTT
TRBJ1-6,-,-,14,TRBV27,CASSARTDYSPLHF,TGTGCCAGCAGTGCTCGGACAGATTATTCACCCCTCCACTTT
TRBJ1-2,-,-,15,TRBV5-1,CASSLGAGDYYGYTF,TGCGCCAGCAGCTTGGGGGCAGGCGATTACTATGGCTACACCTTC
TRBJ2-4,-,TRBD2,18,TRBV4-1,CASSQLRLQREFKNIQYF,TGCGCCAGCAGCCAACTAAGACTCCAGCGGGAGTTCAAAAACATTCAGTACTTC
TRBJ1-3,-,TRBD1,19,TRBV18,CASSPPGQGWLGPGNTIYF,TGTGCCAGCTCACCACCGGGACAGGGATGGCTCGGACCTGGAAACACCATATATTTT
TRBJ2-7,-,-,12,TRBV9,CASSAHTSEQYF,TGTGCCAGCAGCGCCCACACCTCCGAGCAGTACTTC
TRBJ1-3,few,-,18,TRBV11-2,CASSLRGRGQNSGNTIYF,TGTGCCAGCAGCTTAAGGGGCCGGGGACAAAACTCTGGAAACACCATATATTTT
TRBJ1-4,-,TRBD1,15,TRBV10-3,CAISPTGTAAEKLFF,TGTGCCATCAGCCCGACCGGGACAGCCGCCGAAAAACTGTTTTTT
TRBJ2-2,-,-,15,TRBV9,CASSLGAANTGELFF,TGTGCCAGCAGCCTTGGAGCGGCGAACACCGGGGAGCTGTTTTTT
TRBJ2-1,few,-,16,TRBV21-1,CASSSHGGQGSDEQFF,TGTGCCAGCAGCTCCCACGGGGGACAGGGGAGCGATGAGCAGTTCTTC
TRBJ1-1,-,-,15,TRBV5-1,CASSLGSGLMSEAFF,TGCGCCAGCAGCTTAGGATCCGGGTTAATGTCTGAAGCTTTCTTT
TRBJ1-1,-,-,16,TRBV7-9,CASSLGRTELDTEAFF,TGTGCCAGCAGCTTAGGACGGACAGAACTAGACACTGAAGCTTTCTTT
TRBJ2-1,-,TRBD2,15,TRBV30,CAWSDKGLAGNEQFF,TGTGCCTGGAGTGACAAGGGACTAGCGGGAAATGAGCAGTTCTTC